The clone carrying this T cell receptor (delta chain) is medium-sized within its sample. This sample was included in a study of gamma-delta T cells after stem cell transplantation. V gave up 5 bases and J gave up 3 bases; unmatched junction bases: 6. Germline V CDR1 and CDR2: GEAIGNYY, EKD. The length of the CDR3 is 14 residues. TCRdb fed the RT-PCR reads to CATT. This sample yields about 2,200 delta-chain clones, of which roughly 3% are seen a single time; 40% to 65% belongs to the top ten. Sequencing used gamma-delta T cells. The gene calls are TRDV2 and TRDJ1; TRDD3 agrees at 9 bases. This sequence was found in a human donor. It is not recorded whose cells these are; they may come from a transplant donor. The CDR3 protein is CACVFLGDSDKLIF. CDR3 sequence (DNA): TGTGCCTGTGTTTTTCTGGGGGATTCCGATAAACTCATCTTT.